The 17 T cell receptor beta chains below come from one sample, sequenced in a study of blood T cell repertoires in COVID-19. TCRdb keeps only in-frame clones here, not all; method: immunoSEQ multiplex PCR. The table records approximately 92,000 clones, 84% of them present only once. Specimen: peripheral blood. The receptors come from a man aged 65 to 85 with active or convalescent COVID-19.

The chain uses TRBV3-1 (or the pseudogene TRBV3-2) and TRBJ2-3, with 8 bases lining up with TRBD2. J was trimmed by 4 bases and V by 2 bases; bases with no gene match: 2. Germline assignment: CDR1 LGHDT and CDR2 YNNKEL (reference sequence). The length of the CDR3 is 14 residues. CDR3 residues: CASSQRGGPDTQYF. As DNA, the CDR3 is TGTGCCAGCAGCCAACGGGGGGGCCCAGATACGCAGTATTTT.

The chain uses TRBV5-1 and TRBJ2-1, with D perhaps matching TRBD1 (5 bases). The germline V and J ends were trimmed by 1 base and 8 bases, with 10 bases remaining between them. Germline V gene lookup returns CDR1 SGHRS and CDR2 YFSETQ. There are 13 residues in the CDR3. The CDR3 spells CASSLQGMDEQFF. The CDR3 bases are TGCGCCAGCAGCTTGCAGGGTATGGATGAGCAGTTCTTC.

The chain recombines TRBV11-3 with TRBJ2-1; a possible D gene is TRBD1 (6 bases). V was cut by 5 bases and J by 6 bases, with 17 bases left in between. From germline, CDR1 is SGHNT and CDR2 YENEEA. There are 15 residues in the CDR3. CDR3 nucleotides: TGTGCCAGCAGCCCCGGGACATTCAGTCTCAATGAGCAGTTCTTC. Translating gives CASSPGTFSLNEQFF.

The V call is TRBV2, the J call TRBJ1-1; possible D gene TRBD1, 5 bases. The V end was cut by 2 bases, the J end by 5 bases, with 12 bases between. The germline V gene has CDR1 SNHLY and CDR2 FYNNEI. The CDR3 length is 14 residues. CDR3 sequence: CASSELVAGTEAFF. The DNA for the CDR3 is TGTGCCAGCAGTGAATTGGTGGCAGGGACTGAAGCTTTCTTT.

The chain employs TRBV23-1 and TRBJ1-5, with a tentative D call TRBD1 (5 bases). TRBV23-1 is sorted into the ORF group, with uncertain function. V was shortened by 6 bases and J by 0 bases, with 18 bases between the two germline ends. The CDR3 length is 17 residues. In nucleotides, the CDR3 is TGCGCCAGCAGACCCCGGGGGTTTCATTATAGCAATCAGCCCCAGCATTTT. Its protein product is CASRPRGFHYSNQPQHF.

The gene calls are TRBV7-8 and TRBJ1-1; maybe TRBD1 (6 bases). The CDR3 consists of 16 residues. Germline V lookup: CDR1 SGHVS, CDR2 FQNEAQ. V was shortened by 1 base and J by 4 bases, with 16 bases between the two germline ends. The CDR3 DNA follows: TGTGCCAGCAGCTTAGTAGGGGGGGCGGTGGGCACTGAAGCTTTCTTT. It encodes CASSLVGGAVGTEAFF.

The V gene is TRBV3-1 (or the pseudogene TRBV3-2), the J gene TRBJ2-7; weak D call: TRBD1 (5 bases). CDR3 length equals 15 residues. The germline V gene encodes CDR1 LGHDT and CDR2 YNNKEL (reference sequence). The V end was cut by 4 bases, the J end by 0 bases, with 13 bases between. The chain's CDR3 is CASSLGRVSSYEQYF. The CDR3 DNA reads as TGTGCCAGCAGCCTCGGCAGGGTATCCTCCTACGAGCAGTACTTC.

J is TRBJ2-1 and V is TRBV5-1, with D possibly TRBD2 on 6 matching bases. V was trimmed by 0 bases and J by 6 bases, leaving 10 bases between them. The CDR3 extends over 14 amino acids. Germline V gene lookup returns CDR1 SGHRS and CDR2 YFSETQ. CDR3 amino acids: CASSLDLARNEQFF. The CDR3 DNA reads TGCGCCAGCAGCTTGGACCTAGCGCGCAATGAGCAGTTCTTC.

This clone occurred once. The V call is TRBV28, the J call TRBJ2-4; no clear D gene. The V gene lost 10 bases and the J gene lost 8 bases, with 15 bases spanning the gap. Germline V gene sequence: CDR1 MDHEN, CDR2 SYDVKM. This CDR3 is 12 amino acids long. The CDR3 region is CATSGSVDIQYF. The CDR3 coding sequence is TGTGCCACCTCAGGTTCGGTGGACATTCAGTACTTC. Full variable domain (rest looked up from reference TRBV28 and TRBJ2-4): DVKVTQSSRYLVKRTGEKVFLECVQDMDHENMFWYRQDPGLGLRLIYFSYDVKMKEKGDIPEGYSVSREKKERFSLILESASTNQTSMYLCATSGSVDIQYFGAGTRLSVL.

V usage is TRBV3-1 (or the pseudogene TRBV3-2) and J usage is TRBJ1-1; D gene uncertain. This CDR3 has 13 residues. V was cut by 1 base and J by 0 bases, with 3 bases left in between. Per germline, CDR1 LGHDT and CDR2 YNNKEL (reference sequence). CDR3 DNA: TGTGCCAGCAGCCAAGGTATGAACACTGAAGCTTTCTTT. Its protein is CASSQGMNTEAFF.

This chain connects TRBV18 to TRBJ1-5; TRBD1 is a possible D gene (5 bases). CDR3 length: 15 amino acids. CDR1 and CDR2 from the germline V gene are KGHSH and LQKENI. Trimming pared 6 bases from V and 2 bases from J, leaving 14 bases between. DNA of the CDR3: TGTGCCAGCTCCCCAGTAGGAGGGGGCAATCAGCCCCAGCATTTT. Encoded protein: CASSPVGGGNQPQHF.

The chain uses TRBV28 and TRBJ2-1; 9 bases match TRBD2. The ends lost 5 bases at V and 10 bases at J; junction bases unmatched: 12. CDR1 and CDR2 (germline): MDHEN, SYDVKM. CDR3 length equals 15 residues. CDR3 region: CASSTLSAGGSEQFF. DNA for the CDR3: TGTGCCAGCAGTACCCTCTCCGCGGGGGGGTCGGAGCAGTTCTTC.

This chain links TRBV7-3 with TRBJ2-2, with TRBD1 as a possible D gene (6 bases). Germline V gives CDR1 SGHTA, CDR2 FQGTGA. Trimming shortened V by 5 bases and J by 3 bases, and 10 bases separated the two germline ends. The CDR3 is 14 residues long. CDR3 loop: CASSPQGYTGELFF. CDR3 in DNA: TGTGCCAGCAGCCCTCAGGGGTACACCGGGGAGCTGTTTTTT.

The chain carries TRBV7-8 and TRBJ2-2; possibly TRBD1 for D (6 bases). The CDR3 length is 16 residues. Germline CDR1 and CDR2: SGHVS and FQNEAQ. With 1 base removed from V and 0 bases from J, the gap between germline ends came to 9 bases. The DNA for the CDR3 is TGTGCCAGCAGCTTAGGAGGGGGTGCGAACACCGGGGAGCTGTTTTTT. Its translation is CASSLGGGANTGELFF.

Note on this clone: This CDR3 is also generated by other DNA sequences in the sample. The gene calls are TRBV5-1 and TRBJ2-2, with 7 positions matching TRBD1. CDR1 is SGHRS and CDR2 is YFSETQ in the germline V gene. There are 15 residues in the CDR3. The ends lost 1 base at V and 1 base at J; junction bases unmatched: 1. The CDR3 loop is CASSLRQGNTGELFF. CDR3 sequence (DNA): TGCGCCAGCAGCTTGCGACAGGGGAACACCGGGGAGCTGTTTTTT.

The rearrangement joins TRBV6-6 to TRBJ2-7; D remains unclear. CDR1 and CDR2 (germline): MNHNY, SVGAGI (reference sequence). The CDR3 covers 13 residues. V lost 1 base and J 4 bases, leaving 8 bases between the germline ends. The CDR3 sequence is CASSYFGQYEQYF. CDR3 coding DNA: TGTGCCAGCAGTTACTTTGGGCAGTACGAGCAGTACTTC.

V usage is TRBV3-1 (or the pseudogene TRBV3-2) and J usage is TRBJ1-2; a weak D match, TRBD1 (5 bases). The CDR3 has 17 amino acids. V lost 1 base and J 4 bases, leaving 19 bases between the germline ends. The germline gives CDR1 LGHDT, CDR2 YNNKEL (reference sequence). The CDR3: CASSQGGSGGIGYGYTF. The CDR3, as DNA: TGTGCCAGCAGCCAAGGGGGGAGTGGGGGGATTGGCTATGGCTACACCTTC.